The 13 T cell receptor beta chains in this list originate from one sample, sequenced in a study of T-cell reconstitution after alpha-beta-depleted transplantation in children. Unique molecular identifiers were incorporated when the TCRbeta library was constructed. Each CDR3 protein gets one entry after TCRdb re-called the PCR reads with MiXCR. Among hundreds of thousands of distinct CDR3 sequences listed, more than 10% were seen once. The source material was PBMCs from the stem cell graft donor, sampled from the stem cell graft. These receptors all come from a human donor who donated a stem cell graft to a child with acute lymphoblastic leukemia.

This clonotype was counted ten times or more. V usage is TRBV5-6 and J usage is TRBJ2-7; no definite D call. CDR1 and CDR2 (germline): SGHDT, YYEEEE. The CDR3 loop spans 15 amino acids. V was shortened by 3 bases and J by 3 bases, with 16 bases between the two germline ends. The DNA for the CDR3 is TGTGCCAGCAGCTGGCCCGCGTCAAAAGACTACGAGCAGTACTTC. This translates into CASSWPASKDYEQYF.

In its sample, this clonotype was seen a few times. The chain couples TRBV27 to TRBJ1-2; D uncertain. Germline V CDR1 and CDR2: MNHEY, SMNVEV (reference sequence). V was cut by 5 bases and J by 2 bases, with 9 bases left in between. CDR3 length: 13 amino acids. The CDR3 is CASSNERNYGYTF. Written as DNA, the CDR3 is TGTGCCAGCAGTAATGAACGCAACTATGGCTACACCTTC.

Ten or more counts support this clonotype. This chain's CDR3 is CASSFQGARGQPQHF. For the CDR3, the DNA is TGTGCCAGCAGCTTTCAGGGGGCGCGGGGACAGCCCCAGCATTTT. The chain couples TRBV5-6 to TRBJ1-5; 8 bases agree with TRBD1. The ends lost 2 bases at V and 7 bases at J; junction bases unmatched: 8. CDR1 and CDR2 (germline): SGHDT, YYEEEE. This CDR3 spans 15 amino acids.

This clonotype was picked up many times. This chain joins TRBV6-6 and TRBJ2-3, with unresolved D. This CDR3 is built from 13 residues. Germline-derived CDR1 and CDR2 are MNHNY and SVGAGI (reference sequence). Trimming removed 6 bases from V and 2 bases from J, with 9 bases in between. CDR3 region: CASRPLITDTQYF. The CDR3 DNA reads TGTGCCAGCAGGCCCTTAATCACAGATACGCAGTATTTT.

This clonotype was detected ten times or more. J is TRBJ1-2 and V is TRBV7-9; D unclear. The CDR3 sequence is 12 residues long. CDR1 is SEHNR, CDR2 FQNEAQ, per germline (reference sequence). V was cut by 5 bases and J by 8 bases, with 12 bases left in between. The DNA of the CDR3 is TGTGCCAGCAGCGCCGCTACCGGGGGCTACACCTTC. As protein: CASSAATGGYTF.

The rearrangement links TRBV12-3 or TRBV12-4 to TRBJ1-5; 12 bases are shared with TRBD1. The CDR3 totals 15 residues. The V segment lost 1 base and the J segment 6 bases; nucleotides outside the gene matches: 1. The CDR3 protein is CASSLEGQGAQPQHF. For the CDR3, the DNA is TGTGCCAGCAGTTTAGAGGGACAGGGGGCTCAGCCCCAGCATTTT.

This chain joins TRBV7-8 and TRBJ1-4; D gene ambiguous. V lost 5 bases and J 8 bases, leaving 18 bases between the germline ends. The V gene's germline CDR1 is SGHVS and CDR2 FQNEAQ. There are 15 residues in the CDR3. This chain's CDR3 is CASSPLRVGNEKLFF. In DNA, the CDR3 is TGTGCCAGCAGCCCCTTGCGGGTCGGGAACGAAAAACTGTTTTTT.

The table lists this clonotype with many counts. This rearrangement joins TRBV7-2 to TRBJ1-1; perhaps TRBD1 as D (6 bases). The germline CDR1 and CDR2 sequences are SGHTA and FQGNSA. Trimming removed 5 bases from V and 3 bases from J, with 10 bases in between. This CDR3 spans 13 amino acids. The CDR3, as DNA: TGTGCCAGCAGCCTACGGACAGACACTGAAGCTTTCTTT. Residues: CASSLRTDTEAFF.

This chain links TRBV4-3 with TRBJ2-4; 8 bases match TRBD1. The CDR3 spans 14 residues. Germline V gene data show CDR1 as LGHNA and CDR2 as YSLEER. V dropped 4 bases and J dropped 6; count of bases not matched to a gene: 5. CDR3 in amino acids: CASSPGQGLNIQYF. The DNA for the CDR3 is TGCGCCAGCAGCCCCGGACAGGGTTTAAACATTCAGTACTTC.

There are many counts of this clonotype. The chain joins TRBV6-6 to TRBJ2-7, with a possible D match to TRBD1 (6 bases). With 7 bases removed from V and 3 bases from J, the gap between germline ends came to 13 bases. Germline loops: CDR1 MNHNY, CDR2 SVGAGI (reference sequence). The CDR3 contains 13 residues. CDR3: CASKAGEGYEQYF. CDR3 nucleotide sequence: TGTGCCAGCAAGGCAGGGGAAGGCTACGAGCAGTACTTC.

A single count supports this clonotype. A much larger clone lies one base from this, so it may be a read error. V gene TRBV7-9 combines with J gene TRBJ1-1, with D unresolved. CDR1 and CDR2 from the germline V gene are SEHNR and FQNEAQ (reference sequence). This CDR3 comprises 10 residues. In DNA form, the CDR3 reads TGTTCCAGCAGCGTTACTGAAGCTTTCTTT. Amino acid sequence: CSSSVTEAFF.

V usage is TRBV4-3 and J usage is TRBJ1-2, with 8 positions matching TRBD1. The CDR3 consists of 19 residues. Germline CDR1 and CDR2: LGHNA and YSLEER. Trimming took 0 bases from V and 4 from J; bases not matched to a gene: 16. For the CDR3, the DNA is TGCGCCAGCAGCCAAGAGGGGGGAAGGACAGGGAACCCCCTCTATGGCTACACCTTC. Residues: CASSQEGGRTGNPLYGYTF.

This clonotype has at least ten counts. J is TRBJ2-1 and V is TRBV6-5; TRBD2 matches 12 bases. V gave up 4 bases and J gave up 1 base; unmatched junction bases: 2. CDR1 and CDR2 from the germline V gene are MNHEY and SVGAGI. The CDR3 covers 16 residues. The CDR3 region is CASSSTSGRSYNEQFF. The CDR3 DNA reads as TGTGCCAGCAGTTCTACTAGCGGGAGGTCCTACAATGAGCAGTTCTTC.